This T cell receptor beta chain comes out of a study of neoadjuvant nivolumab and ipilimumab in lung cancer. Remarks on this clone: Its antigen is unidentified.

Data came from immunoSEQ multiplex PCR; TCRdb stores just in-frame clones and leaves some out. The table records 26,000 or so clones, 75% to 85% of them present only once. Germline V gene sequence: CDR1 SGHNT, CDR2 YYREEE (reference sequence). V lost 5 bases and J lost 7, with 15 bases in between. The CDR3 is 13 amino acids. Study-wide findings and caveats: Pretherapy blood TCR richness correlated positively with resected tumor richness. TCR richness and clonality were higher in tumors than adjacent uninvolved lung. From pretherapy to surgery, tumor richness and clonality rose with dual therapy.

The sample was tumor tissue, taken after neoadjuvant nivolumab, alone or with ipilimumab, at or shortly before surgery. This rearrangement joins TRBV5-4 to TRBJ1-1, with D perhaps TRBD1 (5 bases). The source of this sequence is an adult with non-small cell lung cancer. In nucleotides, the CDR3 is TGTGCCAGCAGTAATTATCAGGGCGGTGAAGCTTTCTTT. Its protein is CASSNYQGGEAFF.